The next 7 T cell receptor beta chains were all read from a single sample in a study of Graves' ophthalmopathy and Graves' hyperthyroidism. For repertoire sequencing, the TCR beta CDR3 regions were amplified from RNA transcripts. Second-round multiplex PCR came after first-round RT-PCR with HTBI primers. TCRdb re-called the multiplex PCR reads with MiXCR, one entry per CDR3 protein. The sample records around 590,000 distinct CDR3 sequences, 35% to 45% being singletons. The sequencing input was peripheral blood or thyroid tissue (not recorded which). Receptors were obtained from an adult man with Graves' hyperthyroidism.

In this sample, this clonotype turned up a few times. The rearrangement joins TRBV25-1 to TRBJ1-1, with D possibly TRBD1 on 5 matching bases. Germline lookup yields CDR1 MGHDK and CDR2 SYGVNS. Trimming removed 8 bases from V and 1 base from J, with 20 bases in between. The CDR3 contains 16 residues. The CDR3 nucleotides read TGTGCCAGCTCACCGTCTCTTTCCGGGGGGAACACTGAAGCTTTCTTT. Translated: CASSPSLSGGNTEAFF. Full variable domain (missing parts from reference TRBV25-1 and TRBJ1-1): EADIYQTPRYLVIGTGKKITLECSQTMGHDKMYWYQQDPGMELHLIHYSYGVNSTEKGDLSSESTVSRIRTEHFPLTLESARPSHTSQYLCASSPSLSGGNTEAFFGQGTRLTVV.

DNA of the CDR3: TGTGCCACCAGTGAGCGGACAGGGGGCCAAGAGACCCAGTACTTC. It is translated as CATSERTGGQETQYF. J is TRBJ2-5 and V is TRBV24-1; TRBD1 matches at 10 bases. This CDR3 is built from 15 residues. Germline V gene lookup returns CDR1 KGHDR and CDR2 SFDVKD. The V gene end was trimmed by 4 bases and the J gene end by 1 base; junction bases not matched to a gene: 2.

This chain joins TRBV20-1 and TRBJ1-4; possibly TRBD1 for D (5 bases). Looked up from germline, CDR1 is DFQATT and CDR2 is SNEGSKA (reference sequence). The CDR3 contains 15 residues. Trimming removed 3 bases at V and 6 bases at J, with 17 bases between. The CDR3 spells CSARFLGTGYEKLFF. The CDR3 nucleotides read TGCAGTGCTAGGTTCCTCGGCACAGGATATGAAAAACTGTTTTTT.

This clonotype has a count of ten or more. The V call is TRBV20-1, the J call TRBJ1-6; 10 nucleotides align to TRBD1. Germline CDR1 and CDR2: DFQATT and SNEGSKA (reference sequence). Unmatched junction bases numbered 7, after V lost 3 bases and J lost 8 bases. The CDR3 consists of 15 residues. CDR3 sequence: CSARTLGTGDSPLHF. CDR3 bases: TGCAGTGCTAGGACGCTCGGGACAGGGGATTCACCCCTCCACTTT.

This clonotype was counted many times. The genes are TRBV3-1 and TRBJ1-6; 7 bases fit TRBD1. This CDR3 region has 16 residues. The trim removed 1 base at V and 7 bases at J, leaving 7 bases unmatched. Germline CDR1 reads LGHDT; CDR2 reads YNNKEL (reference sequence). CDR3 sequence (DNA): TGTGCCAGCAGCCAAGGGAGGACAGGAGGGAATTCACCCCTCCACTTT. This codes for CASSQGRTGGNSPLHF. The full variable domain, with the rest looked up from reference TRBV3-1 and TRBJ1-6, is DTAVSQTPKYLVTQMGNDKSIKCEQNLGHDTMYWYKQDSKKFLKIMFSYNNKELIINETVPNRFSPKSPDKAHLNLHINSLELGDSAVYFCASSQGRTGGNSPLHFGNGTRLTVT.

This clonotype was seen at least ten times. This chain uses TRBV20-1 with TRBJ1-4, with a tentative D call TRBD1 (6 bases). The CDR3 has 14 residues. The germline V and J ends were trimmed by 4 bases and 0 bases, with 9 bases remaining between them. Germline CDR1 and CDR2: DFQATT and SNEGSKA (reference sequence). The chain's CDR3 is CSATDSSTNEKLFF. The CDR3 nucleotides read TGCAGTGCTACGGACAGCTCAACTAATGAAAAACTGTTTTTT.

The J gene is TRBJ1-5, the V gene TRBV10-3; the match to TRBD1 covers 7 bases. The CDR3 is 15 residues long. Germline CDR1 reads ENHRY; CDR2 reads SYGVKD. The junction had 11 bases not matched to a gene; V was cut back by 11 bases and J by 1 base. Written as DNA, the CDR3 is TGTGCCTGGAGTGTCGGGACAGCGAGCAATCAGCCCCAGCATTTT. Translated: CAWSVGTASNQPQHF.